This paragraph reports one T cell receptor beta chain. What it binds is not known. The data were produced by immunoSEQ multiplex PCR, yet TCRdb's version contains in-frame clones alone and is incomplete. The table includes some 9,400 clones, nearly 80% detected once. The sample comes from a study of T cell clonotyping in hematopoietic cell transplantation. Whole-study results and caveats: No sorting was done, leaving CD4 and CD8 contributions mixed. Graft donor and pretransplant recipient Inverse Simpson Index values predicted broader posttransplant TCR diversity.

V was cut by 4 bases and J by 0 bases, with 7 bases left in between. From germline, CDR1 is LNHNV and CDR2 YYDKDF (reference sequence). This CDR3 has 15 amino acids. This chain connects TRBV15 to TRBJ2-6, with D hard to call. Sequencing was performed on PBMCs, taken 180 days after allogeneic stem cell transplant. The TCR comes from a male patient aged 40 to 55 who had an allogeneic stem cell transplant from a related donor, so the T cells may come from the graft donor. Some clones in this sample may be carry-over from other donors' samples. The chain's CDR3 is CATSIRYSGANVLTF. The CDR3 region has the DNA TGTGCCACCAGCATACGGTACTCTGGGGCCAACGTCCTGACTTTC. The whole variable domain, filled in from reference TRBV15 and TRBJ2-6, reads DAMVIQNPRYQVTQFGKPVTLSCSQTLNHNVMYWYQQKSSQAPKLLFHYYDKDFNNEADTPDNFQSRRPNTSFCFLDIRSPGLGDTAMYLCATSIRYSGANVLTFGAGSRLTVL.